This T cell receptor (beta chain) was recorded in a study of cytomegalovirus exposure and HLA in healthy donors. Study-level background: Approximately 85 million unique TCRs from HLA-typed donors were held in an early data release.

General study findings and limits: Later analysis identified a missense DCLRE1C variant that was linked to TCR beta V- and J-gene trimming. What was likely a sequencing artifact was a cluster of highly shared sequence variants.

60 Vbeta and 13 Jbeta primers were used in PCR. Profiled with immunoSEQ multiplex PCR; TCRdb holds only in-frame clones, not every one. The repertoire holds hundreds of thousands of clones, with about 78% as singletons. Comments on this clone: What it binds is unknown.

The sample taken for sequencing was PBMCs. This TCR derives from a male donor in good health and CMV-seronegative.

The CDR3: CASSIAGGPGDTQYF. The CDR3 bases are TGTGCCAGCAGTATAGCGGGAGGGCCTGGAGATACGCAGTATTTT. The chain is built from TRBV7-2 and TRBJ2-3; 11 bases align to TRBD2. This CDR3 contains 15 residues. Germline CDR1 reads SGHTA; CDR2 reads FQGNSA. The V and J ends lost 6 bases and 5 bases, in that order; junction bases with no gene match: 7.